The next 10 T cell receptor beta chains were all read from a single sample in a study of cytomegalovirus exposure and HLA in healthy donors. Use of 60 Vbeta and 13 Jbeta primers characterized the PCR. Some clones are missing from TCRdb's copy, which holds only in-frame ones; the method was immunoSEQ multiplex PCR. The sample yields about 130,000 clones, around 63% seen once. The sample consisted of PBMCs. The receptors originated from a human donor in good health.

V gene TRBV19 combines with J gene TRBJ1-4; tentative D call: TRBD1 (6 bases). V shed 6 bases and J shed 1 base, with 15 bases lying between them. In germline, CDR1 is LNHDA, CDR2 SQIVND (reference sequence). The length of the CDR3 is 16 residues. This CDR3 reads CASRNRALGTNEKLFF. The CDR3 nucleotides are TGTGCCAGTAGGAACAGGGCCCTAGGAACTAATGAAAAACTGTTTTTT.

This clone appeared a single time. Sequence at one end of the junction differs from germline and may be a read error. The rearrangement links TRBV7-3 to TRBJ1-2; D is undetermined. The CDR3 sequence is 14 residues long. Germline-derived CDR1 and CDR2 are SGHTA and FQGTGA. CDR3 nucleotide sequence: TGTGCCAGCAGCCTCGAACCGGCCAACTATGGCTGCACCTTC. Its translation is CASSLEPANYGCTF. The full variable domain, rest sourced from reference TRBV7-3 and TRBJ1-2, is GAGVSQTPSNKVTEKGKYVELRCDPISGHTALYWYRQSLGQGPEFLIYFQGTGAADDSGLPNDRFFAVRPEGSVSTLKIQRTERGDSAVYLCASSLEPANYGCTFGSGTRLTVV.

The chain joins TRBV18 to TRBJ1-1; D is unclear. The CDR3 length is 12 residues. Deletions cut 3 bases from V and 5 bases from J, with 7 bases between. Germline-derived CDR1 and CDR2 are KGHSH and LQKENI. The chain's CDR3 is CASSPTATEAFF. CDR3 DNA: TGTGCCAGCTCACCCACTGCGACTGAAGCTTTCTTT.

The rearrangement links TRBV4-1 to TRBJ2-1, with 8 bases that match TRBD2. The CDR3 is 16 amino acids. CDR1 and CDR2 (germline): MGHRA, YSYEKL. Unmatched junction bases numbered 12, after V lost 1 base and J lost 10 bases. In DNA form, the CDR3 reads TGCGCCAGCAGCCAAGTTGTAACGGGAGGGGAGCGGGAGCAGTTCTTC. It is translated as CASSQVVTGGEREQFF.

The chain employs TRBV5-1 and TRBJ1-5; D is unclear. This CDR3 is built from 15 residues. Trimming cost V 0 bases and J 2 bases, with 9 bases left between them. Germline CDR1 is SGHRS and CDR2 is YFSETQ. CDR3 sequence: CASSLAGLGNQPQHF. For the CDR3, the DNA is TGCGCCAGCAGCTTGGCCGGACTGGGCAATCAGCCCCAGCATTTT.

V gene TRBV5-1 combines with J gene TRBJ2-7; 10 bases agree with TRBD1. V lost 1 base and J lost 3; bases outside the gene matches: 4. The CDR3 has 15 residues. The germline V gene encodes CDR1 SGHRS and CDR2 YFSETQ. This CDR3 reads CASSLSTGGDYEQYF. The CDR3 DNA is TGCGCCAGCAGCTTGTCGACAGGGGGCGACTACGAGCAGTACTTC.

V gene TRBV19 combines with J gene TRBJ2-1; TRBD2 aligns across 10 bases. CDR1 LNHDA and CDR2 SQIVND come from the germline V gene (reference sequence). The CDR3 is 17 amino acids. With V trimmed by 3 bases and J by 5 bases, 10 bases remained unmatched. CDR3 residues: CASSIPLAGGFHNEQFF. As DNA, the CDR3 is TGTGCCAGTAGTATCCCCTTAGCGGGAGGTTTTCACAATGAGCAGTTCTTC.

There are a few counts of this clone. The rearrangement links TRBV7-9 to TRBJ2-5, with a tentative D call TRBD1 (6 bases). The end of the DNA is better explained by TRBJ2-7, so the J call may be wrong. Per germline, CDR1 SEHNR and CDR2 FQNEAQ (reference sequence). The CDR3 runs to 16 residues. In DNA, the CDR3 is TGTGCCAGCAGCAGAGACGACAGGCCTGTTCCCTACGAGCAGTACTTC. Residues: CASSRDDRPVPYEQYF.

This clone has a handful of counts. The CDR3 nucleotides are TGTGCCAGCAGCCTAATTTACGAGCAGTACTTC. Translation gives CASSLIYEQYF. This chain links TRBV27 with TRBJ2-7; unclear D gene. The CDR3 length is 11 residues. Germline V lookup: CDR1 MNHEY, CDR2 SMNVEV (reference sequence). Trimming took off 6 bases at V and 4 bases at J, with 7 bases between the two ends.

V usage is TRBV10-1 and J usage is TRBJ1-2, with TRBD1 matching 8 bases. Germline V gene sequence: CDR1 WNHNN, CDR2 SYGVQD (reference sequence). The CDR3 is 15 amino acids. J lost 4 bases, V lost 1 base, and 5 bases had no gene match. Here the CDR3 reads CASSEWTGRPYGYTF. The DNA for the CDR3 is TGCGCCAGCAGTGAGTGGACAGGGAGGCCCTATGGCTACACCTTC.